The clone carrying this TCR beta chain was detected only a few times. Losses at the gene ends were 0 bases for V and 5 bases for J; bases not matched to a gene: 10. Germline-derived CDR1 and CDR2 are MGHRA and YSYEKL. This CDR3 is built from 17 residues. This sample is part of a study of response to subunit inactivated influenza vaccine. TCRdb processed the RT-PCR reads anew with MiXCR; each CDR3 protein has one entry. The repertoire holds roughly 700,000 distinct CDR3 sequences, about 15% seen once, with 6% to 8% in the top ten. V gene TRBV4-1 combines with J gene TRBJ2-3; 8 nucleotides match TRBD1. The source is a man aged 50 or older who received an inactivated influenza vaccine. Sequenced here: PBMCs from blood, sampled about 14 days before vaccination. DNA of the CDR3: TGCGCCAGCAGCCAAGATAGCGCAGGGGGCTTTGTAGATACGCAGTATTTT. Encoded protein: CASSQDSAGGFVDTQYF.